This T cell receptor beta chain derives from a study of blood T cell repertoires in COVID-19. In the original workflow: Estimates of nucleated cell counts were drawn from the amplification of reference gene primers. TCRdb keeps only in-frame clones here, not all; method: immunoSEQ multiplex PCR. V and J calls and clone size follow that table, whereas D and trimming were derived from the DNA. The sample holds over 250,000 clones; roughly 90% are singletons and the top ten take 4%. Trimming took off 1 base at V and 2 bases at J, with 2 bases between the two ends. The CDR3 runs to 13 residues. Germline loops: CDR1 MNHEY, CDR2 SVGEGT.

The origin of this receptor is a man between 60 and 75 years old who had recovered from COVID-19. The chain recombines TRBV6-2 or TRBV6-3 with TRBJ2-2; D ambiguous. The material sequenced was peripheral blood. The CDR3 coding sequence is TGTGCCAGCAGTTACTTAAACACCGGGGAGCTGTTTTTT. Translated, it gives CASSYLNTGELFF.